Each of the 15 T cell receptor beta chains below was sequenced from the same sample in a study of blood T cell repertoires in COVID-19. The method was immunoSEQ multiplex PCR; TCRdb's version includes in-frame clones alone and lacks a portion of them. The top ten clones hold roughly 8.3% of a sample with approximately 530,000 clones, roughly nine tenths of them seen once. The sample taken for sequencing was peripheral blood. The receptor source for this set is a woman between 50 and 59 years old with COVID-19, enrolled during active disease.

The chain uses TRBV27 and TRBJ2-2; 15 nucleotides align to TRBD2. The trim removed 7 bases at V and 4 bases at J, leaving 4 bases unmatched. The CDR3 has 16 residues. Germline loops: CDR1 MNHEY, CDR2 SMNVEV (reference sequence). The CDR3: CASKGLAGGGTGELFF. CDR3 DNA: TGTGCCAGCAAAGGACTAGCGGGGGGGGGCACCGGGGAGCTGTTTTTT.

The DNA of the CDR3 is TGTGCCAGCAGTCCGATGGACAGAGGGACCTACGAGCAGTACTTC. It is translated as CASSPMDRGTYEQYF. V is TRBV27 and J is TRBJ2-7; D is possibly TRBD1 (6 bases). Germline CDR1 reads MNHEY; CDR2 reads SMNVEV (reference sequence). V lost 5 bases to trimming and J lost 2 bases, with 16 bases between them. This CDR3 contains 15 residues.

This clone was seen only once. A read error may explain this, as a much larger clone is one base away. The same CDR3 also results from other DNA sequences found in this sample. The chain couples TRBV5-4 to TRBJ1-1, with TRBD1 as a possible D gene (5 bases). Looked up from germline, CDR1 is SGHNT and CDR2 is YYREEE (reference sequence). Trimming took 0 bases from V and 4 from J, leaving 10 bases between them. CDR3 length equals 14 residues. The CDR3 loop is CASSLGQGGTEAFF. The CDR3 nucleotides read TGTGCCAGCAGCTTGGGGCAGGGTGGCACTGAAGCTTTCTTT.

In its sample, this clone was seen a few times. The rearrangement joins TRBV25-1 to TRBJ1-1; TRBD1 matches 10 bases. V trimming: 0 bases; J trimming: 3 bases; junction bases outside the gene matches: 7. In germline, CDR1 is MGHDK, CDR2 SYGVNS. This CDR3 region has 17 residues. CDR3 DNA sequence: TGTGCCAGCAGTGAATACTGGGGGACAGGGGCAGACACTGAAGCTTTCTTT. This gives the protein CASSEYWGTGADTEAFF.

This sequence joins TRBV7-6 and TRBJ1-5, with a weak D call TRBD1 (5 bases). The CDR3 spans 14 residues. The V and J ends lost 5 bases and 3 bases respectively, with 11 bases between them. The V gene's germline CDR1 is SGHVS and CDR2 FNYEAQ. This CDR3 is CASSQDGHNQPQHF. DNA of the CDR3: TGTGCCAGCAGCCAGGACGGACACAATCAGCCCCAGCATTTT.

This clone occurred once. The chain recombines TRBV19 with TRBJ1-5, with no clear D. Trimming left V 2 bases short and J 9 bases short, with 8 bases between. The CDR3 runs 12 residues. The V gene's germline CDR1 is LNHDA and CDR2 SQIVND (reference sequence). The CDR3 coding sequence is TGTGCCAGTAGTATACGAGTCGGGCCCCAGCATTTT. Encoded protein: CASSIRVGPQHF.

The chain combines TRBV5-4 with TRBJ1-3; D ambiguous. The V gene's germline CDR1 is SGHNT and CDR2 YYREEE (reference sequence). V was trimmed by 2 bases and J by 7 bases, leaving 10 bases between them. The CDR3 extends over 13 amino acids. Here the CDR3 DNA reads TGTGCCAGCAGCTTAACGGGAACCAACACCATATATTTT. Translating it yields CASSLTGTNTIYF.

The V call is TRBV6-5, the J call TRBJ1-1; TRBD1 matches 7 bases. CDR1 and CDR2 from the germline V gene are MNHEY and SVGAGI. The CDR3 has 14 amino acids. V gave up 11 bases and J gave up 1 base; unmatched junction bases: 10. The CDR3 region is CASKAGTANTEAFF. CDR3 coding DNA: TGTGCCTCTAAAGCCGGGACAGCGAACACTGAAGCTTTCTTT.

The chain carries TRBV29-1 and TRBJ1-1; D gene unclear. The V end lost 7 bases, the J end lost 5 bases, and 14 bases lay between the germline ends. The germline gives CDR1 SQVTM, CDR2 ANQGSEA. This CDR3 is 12 amino acids long. This chain's CDR3 is CSGAHGGTEAFF. CDR3 nucleotide sequence: TGCAGCGGGGCCCACGGAGGGACTGAAGCTTTCTTT.

This rearrangement joins TRBV5-8 to TRBJ2-7, with 8 positions matching TRBD1. V lost 2 bases, J lost 4 bases, and 5 bases stayed unmatched. In germline, CDR1 is SGHTS, CDR2 YDEGEE. This CDR3 has 14 residues. CDR3 loop: CASSLGQGRYEQYF. The CDR3 nucleotides are TGTGCCAGCAGCTTAGGACAGGGAAGGTACGAGCAGTACTTC.

J is TRBJ2-3 and V is TRBV9; a weak D match, TRBD2 (6 bases). Trimming left V 0 bases short and J 4 bases short, with 12 bases between. The CDR3 is 15 residues long. Germline-derived CDR1 and CDR2 are SGDLS and YYNGEE. Here the CDR3 DNA reads TGTGCCAGCAGCGTAGGCGGGGTTAGGGCAGATACGCAGTATTTT. It encodes CASSVGGVRADTQYF.

The V gene is TRBV5-1, the J gene TRBJ1-4, with 10 bases fitting TRBD1. V trimming: 2 bases; J trimming: 8 bases; junction bases outside the gene matches: 6. This CDR3 is 15 amino acids long. Germline-derived CDR1 and CDR2 are SGHRS and YFSETQ. CDR3 amino acids: CASSLRATGGEKLFF. CDR3 nucleotides: TGCGCCAGCAGCTTACGAGCGACAGGGGGCGAAAAACTGTTTTTT.

Remarks on this clone: Here the CDR3 omits its conserved ending phenylalanine or tryptophan, so a read error is the likely source. The DNA is left out, because the CDR3 cannot be placed on it with certainty; the CDR3 is given as TCRdb lists it. The V gene is TRBV25-1, the J gene TRBJ2-3; the D segment call TRBD1 is taken from the table without a DNA check. With termini counted, the CDR3 has 13 amino acids. CDR1 and CDR2 (germline): MGHDK, SYGVNS. CDR3 region: CASSDPDRAATWV.

This chain links TRBV18 with TRBJ2-3; D is possibly TRBD2 (5 bases). This CDR3 has 16 amino acids. Germline V gene data show CDR1 as KGHSH and CDR2 as LQKENI. Trimming removed 4 bases at V and 1 base at J, with 15 bases between. The CDR3 sequence is CASSLYRAGGTDTQYF. The CDR3 DNA follows: TGTGCCAGCTCACTTTACCGGGCCGGGGGCACAGATACGCAGTATTTT.

The table lists this clone with a few counts. A read error may produce the germline difference seen at one junction end. The V gene is TRBV7-8, the J gene TRBJ2-7; 8 bases align to TRBD1. Looked up from germline, CDR1 is SGHVS and CDR2 is FQNEAQ. The CDR3 consists of 11 residues. The CDR3 region is CASSNRDRPSF. In nucleotides, the CDR3 is TGTGCCAGCAGCAACCGGGACAGGCCTTCGTTT.